This T cell receptor beta chain comes out of a study of blood T cell repertoires in COVID-19 (TCRdb year 2020). General notes on the study: Collaborator samples came from the United States, Italy and Spain and covered acute and convalescent phases of COVID-19. The material from the prospective study consisted of cDNA or gDNA derived from T cells, B-cell-depleted T cells, or PBMCs. Deeply sampled blood TCRbeta repertoires from subjects exposed to, actively infected with, or recovered from COVID-19 were included in the dataset. The repertoires were released in a freely available public database meant as a resource for research on the immune response to SARS-CoV-2. Samples were obtained from the ongoing ImmuneRACE study (first 160 participants) and from 1,000 to 1,500 subjects provided by 6 global collaborators. The sample metadata nearly always contained a de-identified subject ID, COVID-19 status, age in years and sex. Where HLA class I and class II types were available, the types were taken from metadata supplied by the sample provider, not from assay-based typing. On the study overall, not on this receptor specifically: How much clinical and demographic metadata was included differed by source and by participant, and the metadata was provided uncurated.

The immunoSEQ Assay, a bias-controlled multiplex PCR, was used to amplify TCRbeta CDR3 regions from genomic DNA. The study's processing was this. Within the assay, amplification of reference gene primers was used to estimate how many nucleated cells each sample contained. To quantify the absolute abundance of each unique TCRbeta CDR3 rearrangement, sequence reads were collapsed and filtered. Productive Simpson clonality was computed per sample as the square root of Simpson's diversity index over productive rearrangements. TCRdb retrieved this table from immuneACCESS and kept in-frame rearrangements only. Not all clones are present; in checked studies, unresolved V genes account for under half, and no reason is known for the remainder. V and J calls plus clone size are reproduced from that table; the DNA served to infer D and trimming. This sample gives 160,000 or so clones in total; approximately 88% of them show up just once. In total, the top ten clones hold 3.9% of the sample.

The table lists this clone with a few counts. Its binding antigen is unknown. It has no much larger one-base neighbor in the sample; base qualities were not kept. A second Seattle source provided samples from volunteer blood donors who had recovered from COVID-19. Whole blood was collected in K2EDTA tubes by collaborating institutions according to the institutions' own protocols. For TCRbeta analysis, collaborators shipped samples as frozen whole blood, isolated PBMCs, or DNA extracted from either of those sample types. This clonotype originated in a woman aged 60-70 years who had recovered from COVID-19. Sequenced sample: peripheral blood.

The DNA reads as follows: TGTGCCAGCAGCGCACGAAGGGGCTACACTGAAGCTTTCTTT. The translation is CASSARRGYTEAFF. The chain is encoded by TRBV28 joined to TRBJ1-1; the D segment could be TRBD1, given 5 matching bases. The CDR3 goes from the cysteine to the phenylalanine over 14 residues. The DNA shown is the 42-base CDR3, in frame from base 1. The CDR1 and CDR2 encoded by the germline V gene are MDHEN and SYDVKM. V is reduced by 6 bases and J by 3 bases, leaving a spacing of 14 bases between them.